Presented here are 15 T cell receptor beta chains from one specimen sequenced in a study of CD8+ T cells in alopecia areata. Extracted RNA was reverse transcribed, and the resulting cDNA served as sequencing template. The assay was immunoSEQ multiplex PCR, and TCRdb's table has in-frame clones only and misses some. The table records under 150,000 clones, more than 55% of them present only once. The sample consisted of CD8+ T cells sorted from blood. Receptor source: a human donor in good health.

The rearrangement uses TRBV7-9 and TRBJ2-7, with D possibly being TRBD2 (5 bases). Between the trimmed V and J ends, which lost 2 bases and 2 bases, there was a span of 10 bases. This CDR3 contains 14 residues. Germline V gives CDR1 SEHNR, CDR2 FQNEAQ (reference sequence). CDR3 amino acids: CASSLQERTYEQYF. The CDR3 DNA sequence: TGTGCCAGCAGCTTACAGGAGCGGACCTACGAGCAGTACTTC. Full variable domain (missing parts from reference TRBV7-9 and TRBJ2-7): DTGVSQNPRHKITKRGQNVTFRCDPISEHNRLYWYRQTLGQGPEFLTYFQNEAQLEKSRLLSDRFSAERPKGSFSTLEIQRTEQGDSAMYLCASSLQERTYEQYFGPGTRLTVT.

In DNA form, the CDR3 reads TGTGCCAGCAGTGTCGGGGCAGGGGCAAAAAACATTCAGTACTTC. It codes for CASSVGAGAKNIQYF. The rearrangement links TRBV2 to TRBJ2-4, with D possibly matching TRBD1 (6 bases). Germline V gene data show CDR1 as SNHLY and CDR2 as FYNNEI. V was cut by 4 bases and J by 4 bases, with 14 bases left in between. CDR3 size: 15 residues.

This clone was seen more than once but under ten times. This sequence joins TRBV19 and TRBJ2-7; D gene uncertain. This CDR3 is built from 11 residues. The V gene lost 10 bases and the J gene lost 2 bases, with 9 bases spanning the gap. Germline-derived CDR1 and CDR2 are LNHDA and SQIVND (reference sequence). CDR3 sequence (DNA): TGTGCCACTACCGACACCTACGAGCAGTACTTC. Residues: CATTDTYEQYF.

V and J are TRBV6-5 and TRBJ2-7; 13 bases align to TRBD2. The CDR3 loop spans 14 amino acids. Germline V CDR1 and CDR2: MNHEY, SVGAGI. The V gene end was trimmed by 5 bases and the J gene end by 6 bases; junction bases not matched to a gene: 4. CDR3 loop: CASSDTSGRAEQYF. CDR3 nucleotides: TGTGCCAGCAGTGACACTAGCGGGAGGGCCGAGCAGTACTTC.

This rearrangement joins TRBV2 to TRBJ2-2; 9 positions match TRBD1. The CDR3 contains 17 residues. The germline V gene encodes CDR1 SNHLY and CDR2 FYNNEI. V was clipped by 6 bases and J by 2 bases; unmatched bases: 10. CDR3 amino acids: CASRLDPGQGNTGELFF. CDR3 nucleotide sequence: TGTGCCAGCAGGCTCGATCCGGGACAGGGCAACACCGGGGAGCTGTTTTTT.

V gene TRBV6-5 combines with J gene TRBJ1-1, with TRBD1 as a possible D gene (6 bases). Germline CDR1 is MNHEY and CDR2 is SVGAGI. The CDR3 runs 12 residues. V lost 8 bases and J 8 bases, leaving 15 bases between the germline ends. The CDR3 region has the DNA TGTGCCAGCCGGGGAGGAGGACAGGAAGCTTTCTTT. Translation: CASRGGGQEAFF.

The rearrangement joins TRBV5-6 to TRBJ2-7; 9 positions match TRBD1. Germline V gene data show CDR1 as SGHDT and CDR2 as YYEEEE. Germline trimming cut 1 base from V and 4 bases from J; bases unmatched to any gene: 6. There are 15 residues in the CDR3. The CDR3 loop reads CASSLLGQGRYEQYF. The CDR3 coding sequence is TGTGCCAGCAGCTTGTTGGGACAGGGTAGATACGAGCAGTACTTC.

This chain joins TRBV25-1 and TRBJ2-7; weak D call: TRBD2 (6 bases). CDR1 is MGHDK and CDR2 is SYGVNS in the germline V gene. The CDR3 length is 14 residues. V lost 2 bases, J lost 6 bases, and 14 bases lay in between. Written as DNA, the CDR3 is TGTGCCAGCAGTGAAGGGGGACTCGTCTCCGAGCAGTACTTC. Translation: CASSEGGLVSEQYF.

The rearrangement joins TRBV29-1 to TRBJ2-7; D assignment may be TRBD1 or TRBD2 (5 bases each). V was pared by 7 bases and J by 2 bases, with 12 bases between. The CDR3 is 12 residues long. Germline CDR1 is SQVTM and CDR2 is ANQGSEA. CDR3 loop: CSARDRPYEQYF. CDR3 bases: TGCAGCGCCAGGGACCGCCCCTACGAGCAGTACTTC.

The chain joins TRBV7-9 to TRBJ1-4, with D tentatively TRBD1 (5 bases). V lost 3 bases, J lost 4 bases, and 6 bases lay in between. This CDR3 region has 13 residues. The germline V gene encodes CDR1 SEHNR and CDR2 FQNEAQ (reference sequence). CDR3 loop: CASSLGLNEKLFF. CDR3 bases: TGTGCCAGCAGCTTGGGGCTTAATGAAAAACTGTTTTTT.

This sequence joins TRBV5-6 and TRBJ1-5; D gene ambiguous. The CDR3 runs 15 residues. Germline CDR1 SGHDT, CDR2 YYEEEE. V was pared by 2 bases and J by 0 bases, with 9 bases between. CDR3 residues: CASSFGQNSNQPQHF. The DNA for the CDR3 is TGTGCCAGCAGCTTTGGGCAGAATAGCAATCAGCCCCAGCATTTT.

The CDR3 loop reads CASSEYRATDTQYF. The CDR3 nucleotides are TGTGCCAGCAGTGAATATAGGGCCACAGATACGCAGTATTTT. The gene calls are TRBV25-1 and TRBJ2-3; D uncertain. Germline loops: CDR1 MGHDK, CDR2 SYGVNS. This CDR3 region has 14 residues. V was shortened by 0 bases and J by 2 bases, with 6 bases between the two germline ends. The variable domain in full, with the rest retrieved from reference TRBV25-1 and TRBJ2-3, is EADIYQTPRYLVIGTGKKITLECSQTMGHDKMYWYQQDPGMELHLIHYSYGVNSTEKGDLSSESTVSRIRTEHFPLTLESARPSHTSQYLCASSEYRATDTQYFGPGTRLTVL.

The rearrangement joins TRBV25-1 to TRBJ1-1; D perhaps matches TRBD1 (5 bases). The ends were cut back, 4 bases at V and 3 bases at J, with 6 bases in the middle. In germline, CDR1 is MGHDK, CDR2 SYGVNS. This CDR3 contains 12 residues. Here the CDR3 reads CASSAGHTEAFF. The CDR3 DNA reads TGTGCCAGCAGTGCGGGACACACTGAAGCTTTCTTT.

This chain joins TRBV25-1 and TRBJ2-1; TRBD2 might be the D (6 bases). CDR3 length: 15 residues. The germline gives CDR1 MGHDK, CDR2 SYGVNS. V lost 4 bases and J lost 2, with 12 bases in between. CDR3 residues: CASSGGLTAYNEQFF. CDR3 nucleotides: TGTGCCAGCAGTGGTGGACTAACTGCCTACAATGAGCAGTTCTTC.

CDR3 amino acids: CASSNLAGGALNEQFF. The CDR3 DNA sequence: TGTGCCAGCAGCAACCTAGCGGGAGGAGCCTTAAATGAGCAGTTCTTC. The V call is TRBV7-6, the J call TRBJ2-1, with 11 bases fitting TRBD2. CDR3 length: 16 residues. The ends lost 5 bases at V and 7 bases at J; junction bases unmatched: 10. The germline gives CDR1 SGHVS, CDR2 FNYEAQ.